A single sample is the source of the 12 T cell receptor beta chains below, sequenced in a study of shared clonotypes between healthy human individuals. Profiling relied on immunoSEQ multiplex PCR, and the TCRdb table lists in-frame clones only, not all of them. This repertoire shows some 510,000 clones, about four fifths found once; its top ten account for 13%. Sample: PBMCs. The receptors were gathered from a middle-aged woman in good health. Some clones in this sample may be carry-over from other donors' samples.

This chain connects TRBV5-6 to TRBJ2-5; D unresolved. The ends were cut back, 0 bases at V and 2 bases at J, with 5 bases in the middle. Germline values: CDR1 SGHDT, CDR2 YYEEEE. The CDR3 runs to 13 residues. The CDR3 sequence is CASSLAWQETQYF. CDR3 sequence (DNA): TGTGCCAGCAGCTTGGCCTGGCAAGAGACCCAGTACTTC.

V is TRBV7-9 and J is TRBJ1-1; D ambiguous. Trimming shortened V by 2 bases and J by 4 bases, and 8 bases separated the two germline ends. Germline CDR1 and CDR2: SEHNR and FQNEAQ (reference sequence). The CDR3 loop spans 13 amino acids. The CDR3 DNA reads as TGTGCCAGCAGCTTAACCGGAGGCACTGAAGCTTTCTTT. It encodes CASSLTGGTEAFF. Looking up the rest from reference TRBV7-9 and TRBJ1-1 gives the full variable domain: DTGVSQNPRHKITKRGQNVTFRCDPISEHNRLYWYRQTLGQGPEFLTYFQNEAQLEKSRLLSDRFSAERPKGSFSTLEIQRTEQGDSAMYLCASSLTGGTEAFFGQGTRLTVV.

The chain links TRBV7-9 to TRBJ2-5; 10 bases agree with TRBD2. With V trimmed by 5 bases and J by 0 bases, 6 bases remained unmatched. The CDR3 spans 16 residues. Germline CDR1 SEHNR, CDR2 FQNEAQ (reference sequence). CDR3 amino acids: CASSRGLADYQETQYF. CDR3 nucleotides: TGTGCCAGCAGCCGTGGACTAGCGGACTACCAAGAGACCCAGTACTTC.

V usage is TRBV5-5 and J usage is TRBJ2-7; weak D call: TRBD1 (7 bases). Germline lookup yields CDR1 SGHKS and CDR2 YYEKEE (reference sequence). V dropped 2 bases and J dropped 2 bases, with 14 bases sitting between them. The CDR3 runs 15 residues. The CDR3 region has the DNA TGTGCCAGCAGCTTCGGAGGGGGCGCCGCCTACGAGCAGTACTTC. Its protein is CASSFGGGAAYEQYF.

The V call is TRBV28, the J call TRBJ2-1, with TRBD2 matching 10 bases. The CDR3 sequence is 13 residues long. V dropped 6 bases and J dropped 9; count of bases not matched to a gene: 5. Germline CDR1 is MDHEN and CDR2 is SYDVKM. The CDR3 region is CASRLLAGGEQFF. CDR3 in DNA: TGTGCCAGCAGACTATTAGCGGGAGGTGAGCAGTTCTTC.

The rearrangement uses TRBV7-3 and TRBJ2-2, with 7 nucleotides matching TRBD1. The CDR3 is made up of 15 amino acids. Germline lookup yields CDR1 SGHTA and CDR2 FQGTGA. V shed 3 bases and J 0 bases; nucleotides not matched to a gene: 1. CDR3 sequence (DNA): TGTGCCAGCAGCTTTACAGGGGCGAACACCGGGGAGCTGTTTTTT. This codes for CASSFTGANTGELFF.

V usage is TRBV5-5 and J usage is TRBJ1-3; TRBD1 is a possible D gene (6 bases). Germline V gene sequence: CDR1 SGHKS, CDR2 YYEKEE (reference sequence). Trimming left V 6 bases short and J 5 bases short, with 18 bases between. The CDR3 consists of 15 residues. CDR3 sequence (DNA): TGTGCCAGCACTCCCGGAGGGGGGGCTCGAAACACCATATATTTT. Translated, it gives CASTPGGGARNTIYF.

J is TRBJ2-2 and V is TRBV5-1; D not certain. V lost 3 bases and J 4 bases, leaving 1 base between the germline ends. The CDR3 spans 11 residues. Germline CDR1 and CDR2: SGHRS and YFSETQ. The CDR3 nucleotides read TGCGCCAGCAGCTCCACCGGGGAGCTGTTTTTT. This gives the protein CASSSTGELFF.

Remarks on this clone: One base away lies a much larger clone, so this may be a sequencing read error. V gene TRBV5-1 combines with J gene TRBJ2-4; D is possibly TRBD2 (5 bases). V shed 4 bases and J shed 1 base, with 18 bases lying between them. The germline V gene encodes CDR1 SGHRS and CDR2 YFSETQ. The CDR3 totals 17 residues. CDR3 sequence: CASSRLTNVAAKNIQYF. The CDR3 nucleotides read TGCGCCAGCAGCCGGCTCACTAATGTAGCGGCCAAAAACATTCAGTACTTC.

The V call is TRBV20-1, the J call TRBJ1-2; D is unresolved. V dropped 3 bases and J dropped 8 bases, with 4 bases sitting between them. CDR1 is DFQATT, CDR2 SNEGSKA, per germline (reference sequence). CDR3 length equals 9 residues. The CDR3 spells CSARAGYTF. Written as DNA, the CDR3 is TGCAGTGCTAGGGCCGGCTACACCTTC.

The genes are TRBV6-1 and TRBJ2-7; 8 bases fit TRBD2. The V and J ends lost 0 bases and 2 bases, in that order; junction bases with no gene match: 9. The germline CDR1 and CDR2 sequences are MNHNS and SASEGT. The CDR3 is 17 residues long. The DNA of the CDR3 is TGTGCCAGCAGTGAAGCGTGGGACGGGAGGGCCCCCTACGAGCAGTACTTC. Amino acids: CASSEAWDGRAPYEQYF.

The CDR3 bases are TGTGCCAGCAGTTTGGAGTTCACAGATACGCAGTATTTT. It specifies CASSLEFTDTQYF. V is TRBV6-4 and J is TRBJ2-3; D is unresolved. V lost 5 bases, J lost 2 bases, and 8 bases lay in between. This CDR3 spans 13 amino acids. Per germline, CDR1 MRHNA and CDR2 SNTAGT.